This TCR beta chain was sequenced during a study of human T cells and chemical hapten exposure. The authors' processing: Sequenced samples showed a median of around 93,000 TCRs each, with counts running from about 20,000 to 690,000. TCRdb re-analysed the 5' RACE reads in MiXCR, keeping a single row per CDR3 protein. The V and J calls here are based on TCRdb, not the publication. The data contain 65,000 to 95,000 distinct CDR3 sequences, roughly 8% of them singletons. Total RNA extraction was carried out from unfractionated whole blood. The TCR comes from a male donor in good health.

CDR3 sequence reads: CASSFVGRRLGNEQFF. CDR3 sequence (DNA): TGCGCCAGCAGCTTTGTCGGACGTCGTTTAGGGAATGAGCAGTTCTTC. V and J are TRBV5-1 and TRBJ2-1; D uncertain. Trimming removed 2 bases from V and 7 bases from J, with 19 bases in between. Germline V lookup: CDR1 SGHRS, CDR2 YFSETQ. There are 16 residues in the CDR3.